A single sample gave rise to the 8 T cell receptor beta chains below, sequenced in a study of shared clonotypes between healthy human individuals. The repertoire was sequenced with immunoSEQ multiplex PCR; TCRdb's copy has only in-frame clones and lacks some. The table lists 2 million to 2.5 million clones, 93% of them singletons. Sequencing was done on a sample of naive CD4+ T cells from PBMCs. Indicated subset: CD45RA+ positively selected. The receptors here all came from a man between 18 and 29 years old in good health. Some clones in this sample may be carry-over from other donors' samples.

The J gene is TRBJ2-1, the V gene TRBV9; 12 bases are a match to TRBD2. Looked up from germline, CDR1 is SGDLS and CDR2 is YYNGEE. The V gene end was trimmed by 4 bases and the J gene end by 15 bases; junction bases not matched to a gene: 11. This CDR3 is built from 14 residues. The CDR3 is CASSRTSGIGEVFF. CDR3 DNA: TGTGCCAGCAGCCGGACTAGCGGGATAGGAGAGGTGTTCTTC.

The rearrangement links TRBV5-7 to TRBJ2-1; 12 bases line up with TRBD2. TRBV5-7 counts as an open reading frame of uncertain function. This CDR3 is 19 amino acids long. After removal of 0 bases from V and 8 bases from J, the junction contained 15 bases not matched to a gene. CDR3 loop: CASSLGLAGAVVEQDEQFF. CDR3 coding DNA: TGTGCCAGCAGCTTGGGACTAGCGGGAGCGGTGGTTGAGCAGGATGAGCAGTTCTTC.

The chain combines TRBV19 with TRBJ1-5, with TRBD1 as a possible D gene (6 bases). Germline V gives CDR1 LNHDA, CDR2 SQIVND (reference sequence). The CDR3 has 18 residues. Trimming took 5 bases from V and 2 from J, leaving 22 bases between them. CDR3 in DNA: TGTGCCAGTAGTGAAGACAGGTTGCTAGGCAGGGGCAATCAGCCCCAGCATTTT. Protein sequence: CASSEDRLLGRGNQPQHF.

This rearrangement joins TRBV29-1 to TRBJ1-1, with D maybe TRBD1 (6 bases). The CDR3 runs to 12 residues. Germline V CDR1 and CDR2: SQVTM, ANQGSEA. V was shortened by 8 bases and J by 5 bases, with 15 bases between the two germline ends. The CDR3 spells CSSAQGWTEAFF. CDR3 bases: TGCAGCTCCGCTCAGGGGTGGACTGAAGCTTTCTTT.

This chain uses TRBV7-3 with TRBJ2-5; 10 bases align to TRBD1. CDR3 length equals 15 residues. The germline CDR1 and CDR2 sequences are SGHTA and FQGTGA. J lost 4 bases, V lost 1 base, and 3 bases had no gene match. Written as DNA, the CDR3 is TGTGCCAGCAGCTTAAGCGGACAGGGGGGAGAGACCCAGTACTTC. It is translated as CASSLSGQGGETQYF. Combining the CDR3 with reference TRBV7-3 and TRBJ2-5 gives the whole variable domain GAGVSQTPSNKVTEKGKYVELRCDPISGHTALYWYRQSLGQGPEFLIYFQGTGAADDSGLPNDRFFAVRPEGSVSTLKIQRTERGDSAVYLCASSLSGQGGETQYFGPGTRLLVL.

About this clone: This sample includes further DNA sequences coding for the same CDR3. The genes are TRBV4-1 and TRBJ2-2; D remains ambiguous. CDR3 length: 12 amino acids. Per the germline V gene, CDR1 is MGHRA and CDR2 is YSYEKL. Trimming took 2 bases from V and 7 from J, leaving 5 bases between them. The CDR3 coding sequence is TGCGCCAGCAGCCAACCCCTCGGGGAGCTGTTTTTT. Its protein is CASSQPLGELFF.

The V and J genes are TRBV14 and TRBJ2-1, with 7 bases aligning to TRBD2. V shed 1 base, J shed 0 bases, and the junction held 0 bases outside the gene matches. Germline V CDR1 and CDR2: SGHDN, FVKESK. The length of the CDR3 is 15 residues. CDR3 in amino acids: CASSQGTSSYNEQFF. DNA for the CDR3: TGTGCCAGCAGCCAAGGGACTAGCTCCTACAATGAGCAGTTCTTC. Together with reference TRBV14 and TRBJ2-1, the CDR3 gives the full variable domain: EAGVTQFPSHSVIEKGQTVTLRCDPISGHDNLYWYRRVMGKEIKFLLHFVKESKQDESGMPNNRFLAERTGGTYSTLKVQPAELEDSGVYFCASSQGTSSYNEQFFGPGTRLTVL.

This rearrangement joins TRBV28 to TRBJ1-1; D may be TRBD1 (5 bases). Germline assignment: CDR1 MDHEN and CDR2 SYDVKM. Trimming pared 1 base from V and 4 bases from J, leaving 22 bases between. This CDR3 is 18 amino acids long. The CDR3 region is CASSLSGQGRSGGTEAFF. CDR3 bases: TGTGCCAGCAGTTTATCGGGGCAGGGTAGAAGTGGGGGCACTGAAGCTTTCTTT.